This TCR beta chain was captured in a study of cytomegalovirus exposure and HLA in healthy donors. Background on the study: Among fewer than 500 genotyped donors, 65% to 90% fell in the Caucasian-associated ancestry cluster. Study results and caveats: Reported findings show TCR beta sequences accurately forecast HLA-A and HLA-B alleles in most subjects.

Concerning this clone: Antigen specificity is unknown.

Healthy individuals who donated bone marrow served as the donors. 60 Vbeta and 13 Jbeta primers were used in PCR. Here immunoSEQ multiplex PCR was the method, and the copy in TCRdb shows in-frame clones only, minus some. Seen here are about 98,000 clones, approximately 72% observed once, and the top ten hold over 9.5%. The CDR3 runs 16 residues. The germline V and J ends were trimmed by 3 bases and 1 base, with 15 bases remaining between them. Germline V CDR1 and CDR2: KGHSH, LQKENI. The receptor was derived from a man aged 18-30 years in good health and CMV-seropositive. The sequencing input was PBMCs. This chain links TRBV18 with TRBJ1-1; D is uncertain. In DNA, the CDR3 is TGTGCCAGCTCACCCCAGGAACAGTCCCGGAACACTGAAGCTTTCTTT. Translated: CASSPQEQSRNTEAFF.